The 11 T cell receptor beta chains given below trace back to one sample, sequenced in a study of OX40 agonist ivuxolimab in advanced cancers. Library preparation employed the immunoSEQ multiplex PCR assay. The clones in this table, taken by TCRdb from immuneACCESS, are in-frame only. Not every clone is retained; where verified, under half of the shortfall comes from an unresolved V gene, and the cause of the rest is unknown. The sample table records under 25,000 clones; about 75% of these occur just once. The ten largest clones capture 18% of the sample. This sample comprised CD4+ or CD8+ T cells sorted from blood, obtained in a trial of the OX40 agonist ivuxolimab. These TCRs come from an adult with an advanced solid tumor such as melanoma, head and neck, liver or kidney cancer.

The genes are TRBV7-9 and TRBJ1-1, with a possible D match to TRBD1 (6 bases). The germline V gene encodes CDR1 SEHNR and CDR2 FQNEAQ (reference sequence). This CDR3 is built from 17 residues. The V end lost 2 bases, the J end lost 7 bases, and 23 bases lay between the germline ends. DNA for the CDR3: TGTGCCAGCAGCTTATTCGGGGGCGGGAGGGGGAGTGTTGAAGCTTTCTTT. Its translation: CASSLFGGGRGSVEAFF.

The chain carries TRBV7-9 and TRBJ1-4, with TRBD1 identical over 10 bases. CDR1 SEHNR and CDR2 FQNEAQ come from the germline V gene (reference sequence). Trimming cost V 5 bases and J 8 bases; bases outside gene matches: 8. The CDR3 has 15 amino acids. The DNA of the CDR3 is TGTGCCAGCAGCGAATCCGGGACAGGGGACGAAAAACTGTTTTTT. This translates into CASSESGTGDEKLFF. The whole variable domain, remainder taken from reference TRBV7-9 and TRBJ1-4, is DTGVSQNPRHKITKRGQNVTFRCDPISEHNRLYWYRQTLGQGPEFLTYFQNEAQLEKSRLLSDRFSAERPKGSFSTLEIQRTEQGDSAMYLCASSESGTGDEKLFFGSGTQLSVL.

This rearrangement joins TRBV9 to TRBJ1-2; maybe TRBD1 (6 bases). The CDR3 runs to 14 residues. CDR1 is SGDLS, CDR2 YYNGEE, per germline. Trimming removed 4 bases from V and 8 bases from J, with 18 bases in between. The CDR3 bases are TGTGCCAGCAGCCCTTCTGGGGGGCGGCGCGGCTACACCTTC. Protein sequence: CASSPSGGRRGYTF. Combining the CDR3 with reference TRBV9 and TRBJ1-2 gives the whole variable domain DSGVTQTPKHLITATGQRVTLRCSPRSGDLSVYWYQQSLDQGLQFLIQYYNGEERAKGNILERFSAQQFPDLHSELNLSSLELGDSALYFCASSPSGGRRGYTFGSGTRLTVV.

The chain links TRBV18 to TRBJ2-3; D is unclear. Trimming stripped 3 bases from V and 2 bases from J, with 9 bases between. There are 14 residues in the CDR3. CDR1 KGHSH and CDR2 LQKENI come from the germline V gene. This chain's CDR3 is CASSPDGFTDTQYF. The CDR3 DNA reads TGTGCCAGCTCACCTGACGGATTCACAGATACGCAGTATTTT.

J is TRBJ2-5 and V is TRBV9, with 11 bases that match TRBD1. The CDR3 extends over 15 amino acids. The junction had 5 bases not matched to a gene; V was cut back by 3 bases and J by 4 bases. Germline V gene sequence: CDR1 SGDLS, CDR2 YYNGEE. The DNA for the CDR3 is TGTGCCAGCAGCGACGGACAGGGGGCTCGAGAGACCCAGTACTTC. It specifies CASSDGQGARETQYF.

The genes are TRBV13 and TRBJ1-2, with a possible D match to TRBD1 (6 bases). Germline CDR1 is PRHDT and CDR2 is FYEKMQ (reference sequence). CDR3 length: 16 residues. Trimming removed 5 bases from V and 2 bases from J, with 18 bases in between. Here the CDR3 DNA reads TGTGCCAGCAGCCTAACAGGGCCCGACCTCAACTATGGCTACACCTTC. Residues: CASSLTGPDLNYGYTF. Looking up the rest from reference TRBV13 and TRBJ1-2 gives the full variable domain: AAGVIQSPRHLIKEKRETATLKCYPIPRHDTVYWYQQGPGQDPQFLISFYEKMQSDKGSIPDRFSAQQFSDYHSELNMSSLELGDSALYFCASSLTGPDLNYGYTFGSGTRLTVV.

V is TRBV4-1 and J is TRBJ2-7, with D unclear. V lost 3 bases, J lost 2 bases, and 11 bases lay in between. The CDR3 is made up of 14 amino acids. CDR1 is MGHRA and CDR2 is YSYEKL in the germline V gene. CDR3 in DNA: TGCGCCAGCAGCCATCCTGGGCCTCCCTACGAGCAGTACTTC. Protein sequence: CASSHPGPPYEQYF.

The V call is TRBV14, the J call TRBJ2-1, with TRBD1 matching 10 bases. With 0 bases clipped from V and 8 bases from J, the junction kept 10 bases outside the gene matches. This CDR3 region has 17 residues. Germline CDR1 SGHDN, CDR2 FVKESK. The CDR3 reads CASSQELWGQGIYEQFF. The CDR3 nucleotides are TGTGCCAGCAGCCAAGAGTTATGGGGACAGGGGATTTATGAGCAGTTCTTC.

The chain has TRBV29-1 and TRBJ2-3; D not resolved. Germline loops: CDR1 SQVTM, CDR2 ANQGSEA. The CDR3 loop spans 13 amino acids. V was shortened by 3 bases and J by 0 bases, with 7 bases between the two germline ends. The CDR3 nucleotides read TGCAGCGTTGACCCCGACAGCACAGATACGCAGTATTTT. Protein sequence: CSVDPDSTDTQYF.

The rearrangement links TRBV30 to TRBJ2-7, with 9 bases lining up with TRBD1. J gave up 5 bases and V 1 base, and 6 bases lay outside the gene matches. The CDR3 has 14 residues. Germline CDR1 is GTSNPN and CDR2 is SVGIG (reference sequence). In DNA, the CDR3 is TGTGCCTGGAGTGGTCACAGGGGGCTGAACGAGCAGTACTTC. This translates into CAWSGHRGLNEQYF.

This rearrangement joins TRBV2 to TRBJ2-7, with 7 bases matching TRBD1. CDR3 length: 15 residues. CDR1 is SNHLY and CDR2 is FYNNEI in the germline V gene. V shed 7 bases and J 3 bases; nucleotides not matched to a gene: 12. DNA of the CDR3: TGTGCCAGCAACTCAGGGAGACAGGGCGGCTACGAGCAGTACTTC. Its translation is CASNSGRQGGYEQYF.